The sequence of this T cell receptor (beta chain) was determined in a study of T cells after yellow fever vaccination. The ends lost 7 bases at V and 0 bases at J; junction bases unmatched: 7. The germline CDR1 and CDR2 sequences are SGHRS and YFSETQ. The CDR3 runs 15 residues. Each CDR3 protein gets one entry after TCRdb re-called the 5' RACE reads with MiXCR. The table shows 550,000 or so distinct CDR3 sequences, with under 25% occurring only once. The rearrangement uses TRBV5-1 and TRBJ2-7, with 10 bases matching TRBD2. The TCR originated in a man aged 30-40 years who received the YFV17D yellow fever vaccine. The starting material was PBMCs, obtained 15 days after the yellow fever booster vaccination. Here the CDR3 DNA reads TGCGCCAGCGCTAGCGGGAGCTGGAGCTCCTACGAGCAGTACTTC. Its protein product is CASASGSWSSYEQYF.